Listed here are 28 T cell receptor beta chains from one sample, sequenced in a study of cytomegalovirus exposure and HLA in healthy donors. The PCR was carried out with 60 Vbeta primers and 13 Jbeta primers. The data were produced by immunoSEQ multiplex PCR, yet TCRdb's version contains in-frame clones alone and is incomplete. The sample holds over 55,000 clones, roughly nine tenths seen once. The specimen was PBMCs. Every receptor here comes from a woman aged 25 to 39 in good health and CMV-seropositive.

The rearrangement uses TRBV11-2 and TRBJ2-2, with D perhaps TRBD2 (5 bases). CDR1 is SGHAT, CDR2 FQNNGV, per germline. The CDR3 contains 13 residues. V was trimmed by 2 bases and J by 7 bases, leaving 8 bases between them. The CDR3 nucleotides read TGTGCCAGCAGCTTATGGGAGAGCGGGGAGCTGTTTTTT. It yields the protein CASSLWESGELFF.

This rearrangement joins TRBV11-2 to TRBJ2-5, with unresolved D. The J call is uncertain, as TRBJ2-7 better fits the DNA end. CDR3 size: 13 residues. Germline loops: CDR1 SGHAT, CDR2 FQNNGV. Here the CDR3 reads CASSFHRNYEQYF. CDR3 nucleotides: TGTGCCAGCAGCTTTCATAGGAACTACGAGCAGTACTTC.

The V and J genes are TRBV27 and TRBJ2-2; the D gene is possibly TRBD1 (6 bases). Per germline, CDR1 MNHEY and CDR2 SMNVEV (reference sequence). The CDR3 covers 13 residues. The V and J ends lost 3 bases and 8 bases respectively, with 10 bases between them. CDR3 loop: CASSFAGDGELFF. The CDR3 DNA reads TGTGCCAGCAGTTTCGCAGGGGATGGGGAGCTGTTTTTT.

The J gene is TRBJ2-3, the V gene TRBV19, with D possibly TRBD1 on 5 matching bases. Germline V gene sequence: CDR1 LNHDA, CDR2 SQIVND (reference sequence). This CDR3 is built from 15 residues. V gave up 3 bases and J gave up 8 bases, with 18 bases separating them. The CDR3 DNA sequence: TGTGCCAGTAGTATCGGCGGCTACGTCAGGGTTACGCAGTATTTT. Amino acid sequence: CASSIGGYVRVTQYF.

The chain has TRBV5-6 and TRBJ2-7, with D hard to call. The CDR3 length is 14 residues. The V end was cut by 7 bases, the J end by 1 base, with 15 bases between. Germline V gene lookup returns CDR1 SGHDT and CDR2 YYEEEE. In DNA, the CDR3 is TGTGCCAGCCGCCTACAGACCGCTTCCTACGAGCAGTACTTC. Translated, it gives CASRLQTASYEQYF.

A note on this clone: An end of the junction differs from the germline gene, which may be a read error. This chain links TRBV27 with TRBJ2-7; D unclear. Germline lookup yields CDR1 MNHEY and CDR2 SMNVEV (reference sequence). This CDR3 region has 14 residues. CDR3: CVSSLLGSSYEQYF. The CDR3 nucleotides are TGTGTCAGCAGTTTACTTGGCAGTTCCTACGAGCAGTACTTC.

This clone appeared a single time. The chain carries TRBV29-1 and TRBJ1-2, with 7 bases matching TRBD1. The germline CDR1 and CDR2 sequences are SQVTM and ANQGSEA. There are 14 residues in the CDR3. Trimming removed 7 bases from V and 8 bases from J; junction bases left unmatched: 16. The CDR3 bases are TGCAGCGCTACCCCTATACTGACAGGGAGAGGCTACACCTTC. It codes for CSATPILTGRGYTF.

The chain employs TRBV27 and TRBJ1-1; tentatively, D is TRBD1 (5 bases). The CDR3 contains 14 residues. Trimming stripped 1 base from V and 5 bases from J, with 11 bases between. CDR1 and CDR2 (germline): MNHEY, SMNVEV (reference sequence). The CDR3 region is CASSLFRAGTEAFF. Here the CDR3 DNA reads TGTGCCAGCAGTTTATTCAGGGCAGGTACTGAAGCTTTCTTT.

The chain recombines TRBV7-9 with TRBJ2-7, with 10 positions matching TRBD1. The CDR3 runs to 19 residues. Germline trimming cut 1 base from V and 6 bases from J; bases unmatched to any gene: 18. Germline-derived CDR1 and CDR2 are SEHNR and FQNEAQ (reference sequence). CDR3 residues: CASSLGGVCGDRGLCEQYF. The CDR3 DNA sequence: TGTGCCAGCAGCTTAGGAGGTGTTTGTGGGGACAGGGGTTTATGCGAGCAGTACTTC.

The J gene is TRBJ1-1, the V gene TRBV18, with D tentatively TRBD1 (5 bases). CDR1 and CDR2 (germline): KGHSH, LQKENI. The CDR3 runs to 14 residues. V was trimmed by 3 bases and J by 1 base, leaving 9 bases between them. The CDR3 nucleotides read TGTGCCAGCTCACCTACAGGTTCGAACACTGAAGCTTTCTTT. Translating gives CASSPTGSNTEAFF.

The V and J genes are TRBV19 and TRBJ1-1; D remains ambiguous. V gave up 0 bases and J gave up 4 bases, with 12 bases separating them. This CDR3 has 15 residues. From germline, CDR1 is LNHDA and CDR2 SQIVND (reference sequence). For the CDR3, the DNA is TGTGCCAGTAGTATAGAGTCCCAACTTGCCACTGAAGCTTTCTTT. Translating gives CASSIESQLATEAFF.

V and J are TRBV9 and TRBJ2-2, with TRBD2 matching over 10 bases. V shed 3 bases, J shed 6 bases, and the junction held 5 bases outside the gene matches. This CDR3 has 15 amino acids. The germline V gene encodes CDR1 SGDLS and CDR2 YYNGEE. The CDR3 protein is CASSAALAGAGELFF. DNA for the CDR3: TGTGCCAGCAGCGCCGCCCTAGCGGGAGCCGGGGAGCTGTTTTTT. Variable domain in full (rest from reference TRBV9 and TRBJ2-2): DSGVTQTPKHLITATGQRVTLRCSPRSGDLSVYWYQQSLDQGLQFLIQYYNGEERAKGNILERFSAQQFPDLHSELNLSSLELGDSALYFCASSAALAGAGELFFGEGSRLTVL.

The chain employs TRBV28 and TRBJ1-3, with D possibly being TRBD1 (5 bases). With 7 bases removed from V and 0 bases from J, the gap between germline ends came to 13 bases. This CDR3 contains 15 residues. Germline loops: CDR1 MDHEN, CDR2 SYDVKM. The CDR3 loop is CASTPTETSGNTIYF. The DNA for the CDR3 is TGTGCCAGCACCCCGACAGAAACCTCTGGAAACACCATATATTTT.

This chain connects TRBV6-1 to TRBJ1-2; 8 bases fit TRBD1. The CDR3 consists of 16 residues. Losses at the gene ends were 3 bases for V and 0 bases for J; bases not matched to a gene: 6. Germline V gives CDR1 MNHNS, CDR2 SASEGT. DNA for the CDR3: TGTGCCAGCAGTGAGCGAGGGGACAGGCCTAACTATGGCTACACCTTC. This gives the protein CASSERGDRPNYGYTF.

The chain has TRBV28 and TRBJ2-1; 13 bases are shared with TRBD2. This CDR3 spans 21 amino acids. The trim removed 5 bases at V and 4 bases at J, leaving 20 bases unmatched. CDR1 and CDR2 (germline): MDHEN, SYDVKM. CDR3 loop: CASSLEIPTSGRPLRYNEQFF. CDR3 sequence (DNA): TGTGCCAGCAGTCTCGAAATTCCGACTAGCGGGAGGCCCTTACGGTACAATGAGCAGTTCTTC.

This clone was observed a few times. The rearrangement joins TRBV10-3 to TRBJ1-1; TRBD1 matches 8 bases. V was clipped by 4 bases and J by 5 bases; unmatched bases: 6. Germline CDR1 reads ENHRY; CDR2 reads SYGVKD. The CDR3 contains 14 residues. The CDR3 here is CAISGTGMDTEAFF. The CDR3 nucleotides are TGTGCCATCAGTGGGACAGGGATGGATACTGAAGCTTTCTTT.

V usage is TRBV18 and J usage is TRBJ1-2; maybe TRBD1 (5 bases). Germline values: CDR1 KGHSH, CDR2 LQKENI. The CDR3 runs 14 residues. V lost 6 bases to trimming and J lost 2 bases, with 13 bases between them. CDR3 coding DNA: TGTGCCAGCTCCGCTTCCGGGGGAAACTATGGCTACACCTTC. Its protein is CASSASGGNYGYTF.

The chain couples TRBV15 to TRBJ2-7, with 9 nucleotides matching TRBD1. The V and J ends lost 2 bases and 4 bases, in that order; junction bases with no gene match: 9. The germline gives CDR1 LNHNV, CDR2 YYDKDF (reference sequence). The CDR3 is 16 residues long. The CDR3 here is CATSRPPGTGRYEQYF. CDR3 sequence (DNA): TGTGCCACCAGCAGACCACCCGGGACAGGGAGGTACGAGCAGTACTTC.

V usage is TRBV5-4 and J usage is TRBJ2-3; weak D call: TRBD2 (5 bases). Germline assignment: CDR1 SGHNT and CDR2 YYREEE (reference sequence). Trimming left V 2 bases short and J 1 base short, with 11 bases between. The CDR3 extends over 15 amino acids. The DNA of the CDR3 is TGTGCCAGCAGCTTTCGGGGATTTGGCACAGATACGCAGTATTTT. Its protein is CASSFRGFGTDTQYF. Supplemented by reference TRBV5-4 and TRBJ2-3, the full variable domain reads ETGVTQSPTHLIKTRGQQVTLRCSSQSGHNTVSWYQQALGQGPQFIFQYYREEENGRGNFPPRFSGLQFPNYSSELNVNALELDDSALYLCASSFRGFGTDTQYFGPGTRLTVL.

The chain combines TRBV5-6 with TRBJ1-1, with D hard to call. CDR1 and CDR2 from the germline V gene are SGHDT and YYEEEE. This CDR3 spans 16 amino acids. V shed 1 base and J shed 0 bases, with 13 bases lying between them. CDR3 in amino acids: CASSLYLGVMNTEAFF. CDR3 coding DNA: TGTGCCAGCAGCTTGTATTTGGGAGTAATGAACACTGAAGCTTTCTTT.

This clone was seen a handful of times. The chain uses TRBV7-6 and TRBJ1-4; tentatively, D is TRBD1 (6 bases). CDR1 and CDR2 (germline): SGHVS, FNYEAQ. V gave up 0 bases and J gave up 12 bases, with 8 bases separating them. This CDR3 comprises 12 residues. The CDR3 sequence is CASSLAPGELFF. The DNA for the CDR3 is TGTGCCAGCAGCTTAGCCCCAGGGGAACTGTTTTTT.

The rearrangement links TRBV28 to TRBJ2-3; D is possibly TRBD1 (6 bases). The CDR3 has 15 amino acids. V lost 3 bases and J lost 3, with 13 bases in between. Germline V gene data show CDR1 as MDHEN and CDR2 as SYDVKM. The CDR3 bases are TGTGCCAGCAGTTTTCCGCAGGGGTCAACAGATACGCAGTATTTT. Translation: CASSFPQGSTDTQYF.

This sequence joins TRBV12-5 and TRBJ1-5; 8 positions match TRBD1. The CDR3 is 17 residues long. Losses at the gene ends were 6 bases for V and 1 base for J; bases not matched to a gene: 11. Germline V lookup: CDR1 LGHNT, CDR2 FRNRAP. The CDR3 loop is CASGPAGTGLSNQPQHF. The CDR3 bases are TGTGCTAGTGGGCCCGCCGGGACAGGCTTAAGCAATCAGCCCCAGCATTTT.

The sample holds a few counts of this clone. V and J are TRBV19 and TRBJ2-1; D may be TRBD1 (7 bases). V was clipped by 6 bases and J by 3 bases, with 15 bases between them. CDR3 length: 15 amino acids. Germline V gene sequence: CDR1 LNHDA, CDR2 SQIVND (reference sequence). The CDR3 DNA is TGTGCCAGTAGCGCGGGACAGACTTACTACAATGAGCAGTTCTTC. Translation: CASSAGQTYYNEQFF. The complete variable domain, with remaining parts taken from reference TRBV19 and TRBJ2-1, reads DGGITQSPKYLFRKEGQNVTLSCEQNLNHDAMYWYRQDPGQGLRLIYYSQIVNDFQKGDIAEGYSVSREKKESFPLTVTSAQKNPTAFYLCASSAGQTYYNEQFFGPGTRLTVL.

The chain uses TRBV5-1 and TRBJ1-5; the match to TRBD1 covers 7 bases. After removal of 4 bases from V and 5 bases from J, the junction contained 9 bases not matched to a gene. CDR3 length: 15 amino acids. CDR1 SGHRS and CDR2 YFSETQ come from the germline V gene. DNA of the CDR3: TGCGCCAGCAGCAACGACAGGGAAAGAGATCAGCCCCAGCATTTT. Translation gives CASSNDRERDQPQHF.

The table lists this clone with a count of one. This chain joins TRBV9 and TRBJ2-3; a possible D gene is TRBD2 (6 bases). CDR3 size: 19 residues. Germline V gene data show CDR1 as SGDLS and CDR2 as YYNGEE. V was shortened by 3 bases and J by 6 bases, with 29 bases between the two germline ends. The CDR3 DNA sequence: TGTGCCAGCAGCGGCCCCATCCCCCTGTTGAGGGAGCGGGTGGATACGCAGTATTTT. It yields the protein CASSGPIPLLRERVDTQYF.

In this sample, this clone turned up a few times. J is TRBJ2-5 and V is TRBV7-6; 11 positions match TRBD1. Unmatched junction bases numbered 5, after V lost 5 bases and J lost 9 bases. This CDR3 is 13 amino acids long. In germline, CDR1 is SGHVS, CDR2 FNYEAQ. DNA of the CDR3: TGTGCCAGCAGCCCGAGGACAGGGGGCTCCCAGTACTTC. This encodes CASSPRTGGSQYF.

The chain uses TRBV4-1 and TRBJ2-7, with 11 bases that match TRBD2. CDR3 length: 16 amino acids. The V and J ends lost 6 bases and 2 bases, in that order; junction bases with no gene match: 9. Per the germline V gene, CDR1 is MGHRA and CDR2 is YSYEKL. The CDR3 region has the DNA TGCGCCAGCAGTGCCTCGCCTAGCGGGGGGCCCTACGAGCAGTACTTC. Translating it yields CASSASPSGGPYEQYF.